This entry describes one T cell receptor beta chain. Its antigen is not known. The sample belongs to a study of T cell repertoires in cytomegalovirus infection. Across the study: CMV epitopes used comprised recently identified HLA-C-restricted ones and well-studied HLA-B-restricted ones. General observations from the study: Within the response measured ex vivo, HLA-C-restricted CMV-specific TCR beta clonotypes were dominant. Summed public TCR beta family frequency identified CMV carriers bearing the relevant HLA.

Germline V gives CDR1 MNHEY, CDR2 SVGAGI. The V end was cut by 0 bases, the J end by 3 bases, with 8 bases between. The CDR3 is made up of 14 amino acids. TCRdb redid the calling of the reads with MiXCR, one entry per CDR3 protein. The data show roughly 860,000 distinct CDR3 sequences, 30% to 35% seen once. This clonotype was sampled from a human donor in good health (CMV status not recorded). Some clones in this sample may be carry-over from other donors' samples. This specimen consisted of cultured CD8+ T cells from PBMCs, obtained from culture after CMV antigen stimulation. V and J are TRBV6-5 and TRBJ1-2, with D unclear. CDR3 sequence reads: CASSYSSRDYGYTF. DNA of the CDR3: TGTGCCAGCAGTTACTCTTCAAGGGACTATGGCTACACCTTC.